A single sample is the source of the 12 T cell receptor beta chains below, sequenced in a study of cytomegalovirus exposure and HLA in healthy donors. PCR amplification relied on 60 Vbeta primers (plus 13 Jbeta primers). The data were produced by immunoSEQ multiplex PCR, yet TCRdb's version contains in-frame clones alone and is incomplete. The data hold roughly 110,000 clones, with 65% to 80% observed a single time. Sequencing was carried out using PBMCs. These receptors all stem from a man aged 40-50 years in good health and CMV-seropositive.

Only a few counts were recorded for this clone. J is TRBJ2-7 and V is TRBV5-1, with D tentatively TRBD1 (5 bases). V shed 0 bases and J shed 5 bases, with 12 bases lying between them. The CDR3 extends over 14 amino acids. From germline, CDR1 is SGHRS and CDR2 YFSETQ. The CDR3 loop is CASSLAATADEQYF. In nucleotides, the CDR3 is TGCGCCAGCAGCTTGGCCGCGACAGCTGACGAGCAGTACTTC.

The J gene is TRBJ1-1, the V gene TRBV5-1; no clear D. The CDR3 extends over 14 amino acids. Per germline, CDR1 SGHRS and CDR2 YFSETQ. Trimming removed 0 bases at V and 0 bases at J, with 6 bases between. The CDR3 bases are TGCGCCAGCAGCTTGGCCAGTGTGAACACTGAAGCTTTCTTT. It specifies CASSLASVNTEAFF.

This clone was found once. V is TRBV15 and J is TRBJ2-7; possibly TRBD2 for D (6 bases). The CDR3 has 14 amino acids. Germline lookup yields CDR1 LNHNV and CDR2 YYDKDF (reference sequence). V dropped 3 bases and J dropped 5 bases, with 14 bases sitting between them. Here the CDR3 reads CATSRGGRVNEQYF. The DNA of the CDR3 is TGTGCCACCAGCAGGGGAGGCAGGGTAAACGAGCAGTACTTC. Together with reference TRBV15 and TRBJ2-7, the CDR3 gives the full variable domain: DAMVIQNPRYQVTQFGKPVTLSCSQTLNHNVMYWYQQKSSQAPKLLFHYYDKDFNNEADTPDNFQSRRPNTSFCFLDIRSPGLGDTAMYLCATSRGGRVNEQYFGPGTRLTVT.

This chain links TRBV6-1 with TRBJ2-6; TRBD1 might be the D (5 bases). The germline V gene has CDR1 MNHNS and CDR2 SASEGT. CDR3 length: 21 residues. V lost 0 bases and J lost 0, with 21 bases in between. DNA for the CDR3: TGTGCCAGCAGTGAAGCGACCTTAAGAAGACAGCACCTCTCTGGGGCCAACGTCCTGACTTTC. It yields the protein CASSEATLRRQHLSGANVLTF.

The rearrangement joins TRBV4-2 to TRBJ2-1; a weak D match, TRBD2 (7 bases). This CDR3 comprises 18 residues. V was pared by 4 bases and J by 3 bases, with 22 bases between. The germline gives CDR1 LGHNA, CDR2 YNFKEQ. CDR3 nucleotide sequence: TGTGCCAGCAGCCGAAACAGCGTAGGGGGGGGGCACTACAATGAGCAGTTCTTC. Translated: CASSRNSVGGGHYNEQFF.

The chain is built from TRBV30 and TRBJ1-2; D is unclear. The CDR3 runs to 11 residues. Per germline, CDR1 GTSNPN and CDR2 SVGIG (reference sequence). The germline V and J ends were trimmed by 0 bases and 8 bases, with 7 bases remaining between them. CDR3 bases: TGTGCCTGGAGTGTAATGGCAGGCTACACCTTC. Protein sequence: CAWSVMAGYTF.

V gene TRBV7-2 combines with J gene TRBJ2-7; TRBD2 matches at 8 bases. The CDR3 loop spans 14 amino acids. Germline CDR1 is SGHTA and CDR2 is FQGNSA. Losses at the gene ends were 1 base for V and 4 bases for J; bases not matched to a gene: 3. CDR3 in amino acids: CASSLGLAMYEQYF. For the CDR3, the DNA is TGTGCCAGCAGCTTAGGACTAGCGATGTACGAGCAGTACTTC.

The CDR3 region is CASSAGLGQREQYF. DNA of the CDR3: TGTGCCAGCAGCGCAGGGTTGGGGCAAAGGGAGCAGTACTTC. The V call is TRBV7-6, the J call TRBJ2-7, with D perhaps matching TRBD1 (5 bases). CDR1 SGHVS and CDR2 FNYEAQ come from the germline V gene. Trimming cost V 5 bases and J 7 bases, with 18 bases left between them. This CDR3 spans 14 amino acids.

This rearrangement joins TRBV7-2 to TRBJ1-5; 10 positions match TRBD1. The V and J ends lost 4 bases and 6 bases, in that order; junction bases with no gene match: 6. This CDR3 has 15 residues. Germline-derived CDR1 and CDR2 are SGHTA and FQGNSA. CDR3 region: CASSSRQGALQPQHF. CDR3 DNA sequence: TGTGCCAGCAGCTCCCGACAGGGGGCGCTTCAGCCCCAGCATTTT.

This clone was recorded at least ten times. The rearrangement uses TRBV19 and TRBJ2-1, with TRBD1 identical over 7 bases. The V gene end was trimmed by 4 bases and the J gene end by 0 bases; junction bases not matched to a gene: 3. The length of the CDR3 is 15 residues. Germline CDR1 reads LNHDA; CDR2 reads SQIVND (reference sequence). DNA for the CDR3: TGTGCCAGTAGTAGGGGACAGCGCTCCTACAATGAGCAGTTCTTC. Encoded protein: CASSRGQRSYNEQFF.

CDR3 sequence: CASSSGQSTDTQYF. The CDR3 DNA reads TGTGCCAGCAGCTCTGGACAGAGCACAGATACGCAGTATTTT. The chain is built from TRBV7-9 and TRBJ2-3; maybe TRBD1 (6 bases). This CDR3 region has 14 residues. Looked up from germline, CDR1 is SEHNR and CDR2 is FQNEAQ (reference sequence). Deletions cut 4 bases from V and 0 bases from J, with 8 bases between.

This rearrangement joins TRBV6-1 to TRBJ1-3; D gene uncertain. V dropped 6 bases and J dropped 0 bases, with 6 bases sitting between them. Germline lookup yields CDR1 MNHNS and CDR2 SASEGT. This CDR3 spans 13 amino acids. CDR3 DNA: TGTGCCAGCAGAACTTCCTCTGGAAACACCATATATTTT. Amino acid sequence: CASRTSSGNTIYF.